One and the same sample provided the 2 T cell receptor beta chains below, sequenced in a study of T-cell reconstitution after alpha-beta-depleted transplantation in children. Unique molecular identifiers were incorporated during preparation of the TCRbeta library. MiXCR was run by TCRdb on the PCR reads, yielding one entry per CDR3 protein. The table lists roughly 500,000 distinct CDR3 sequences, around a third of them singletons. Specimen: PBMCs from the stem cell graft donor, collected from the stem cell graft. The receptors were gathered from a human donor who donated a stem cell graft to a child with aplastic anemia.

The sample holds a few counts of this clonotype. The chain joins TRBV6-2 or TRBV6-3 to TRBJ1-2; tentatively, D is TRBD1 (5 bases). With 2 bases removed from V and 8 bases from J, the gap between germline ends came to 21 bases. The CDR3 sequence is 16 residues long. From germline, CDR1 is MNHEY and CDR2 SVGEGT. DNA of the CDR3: TGTGCCAGCAGTTACGGGGCAATGGTCGGATGGAACGGCTACACCTTC. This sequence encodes CASSYGAMVGWNGYTF.

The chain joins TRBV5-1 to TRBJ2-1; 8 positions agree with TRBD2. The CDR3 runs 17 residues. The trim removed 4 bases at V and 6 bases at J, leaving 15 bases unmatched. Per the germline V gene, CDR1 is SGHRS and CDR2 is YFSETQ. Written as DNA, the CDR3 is TGCGCCAGCAGCATAACAACCGGGACTAGTCGGCGCAATGAGCAGTTCTTC. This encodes CASSITTGTSRRNEQFF.